This T cell receptor (beta chain) was profiled in a study of response to subunit inactivated influenza vaccine. Trimming shortened V by 1 base and J by 3 bases, and 7 bases separated the two germline ends. There are 14 residues in the CDR3. CDR1 MDHEN and CDR2 SYDVKM come from the germline V gene. TCRdb fed the RT-PCR reads into MiXCR, producing one record per CDR3 protein. This table has roughly 760,000 distinct CDR3 sequences, over 20% appearing once. Here the sequenced sample was PBMCs from blood, taken more than 4 days after vaccination. This chain connects TRBV28 to TRBJ1-5; unclear D gene. The sequence came from a middle-aged man who received an inactivated influenza vaccine. The CDR3 coding sequence is TGTGCCAGCAGTTTATTCGGACCCAATCAGCCCCAGCATTTT. It specifies CASSLFGPNQPQHF.